At least ten counts were recorded for the clone carrying this TCR beta chain. The sample comes from a study of low-dose radiotherapy and immunotherapy resistance in tumors. V was clipped by 5 bases and J by 6 bases; unmatched bases: 9. The CDR3 has 15 residues. In germline, CDR1 is SGHTA, CDR2 FQGNSA. PCR amplification of the TCRs was performed with Phusion for 15 to 25 PCR cycles, and it relied on a constant-region primer together with a V-primer adapter. Amplification of isolated mRNA was accomplished via in vitro transcription. MiXCR, applied by TCRdb to the reads, yields one record per CDR3 protein. The table includes approximately 52,000 distinct CDR3 sequences, around a third detected once. Regarding time point: after trial treatment. Treatment denoted: LDRT plus nivolumab, ipilimumab, low-dose cyclophosphamide and aspirin (RACIN trial). Ipilimumab, nivolumab, aspirin, low-dose cyclophosphamide and low-dose radiotherapy were administered to donors.

The J gene is TRBJ2-5, the V gene TRBV7-2; 10 nucleotides align to TRBD1. The sample here was PBMCs, taken after low-dose radiotherapy plus immunotherapy. The TCR was taken from a male donor with rectosigmoid adenocarcinoma. CDR3 amino acids: CASSTNPGQGQTQYF. For the CDR3, the DNA is TGTGCCAGCAGCACCAACCCGGGACAGGGGCAGACCCAGTACTTC.